The 14 T cell receptor beta chains given below trace back to one sample, sequenced in a study of cytomegalovirus exposure and HLA in healthy donors (TCRdb year 2017). Library preparation was by the immunoSEQ multiplex PCR assay. A mixture of 60 forward primers for TCR Vbeta segments and 13 reverse primers for TCR Jbeta segments was used in the multiplex PCR. TCRdb carries this immuneACCESS record with in-frame sequences only. Its versions omit some clonotypes, under half of them owing to an unresolved V gene in the studies checked, with the rest unexplained. For this sample there are 84,000 or so clones; roughly 84% appear just once. About 2.5% of the sample is held by the ten biggest clonotypes. The sample consisted of PBMCs. Receptors were obtained from a man aged 25 to 40 in good health and CMV-seronegative.

V is TRBV5-8 and J is TRBJ1-1; no definite D call. Germline loops: CDR1 SGHTS, CDR2 YDEGEE. CDR3 length: 11 amino acids. V shed 1 base and J shed 11 bases, with 9 bases lying between them. The CDR3 nucleotides read TGTGCCAGCAGCTTGATCGACTGGGCTTTCTTT. This gives the protein CASSLIDWAFF.

V and J are TRBV2 and TRBJ2-3, with D possibly matching TRBD1 (5 bases). This CDR3 spans 18 amino acids. Germline CDR1 SNHLY, CDR2 FYNNEI. Deletions cut 3 bases from V and 1 base from J, with 20 bases between. CDR3 region: CASSEDVTATLGTDTQYF. The CDR3 bases are TGTGCCAGCAGTGAGGATGTGACAGCCACTTTGGGCACAGATACGCAGTATTTT.

V is TRBV2 and J is TRBJ2-1; TRBD2 matches at 12 bases. The trim removed 4 bases at V and 6 bases at J, leaving 13 bases unmatched. CDR1 is SNHLY and CDR2 is FYNNEI in the germline V gene. This CDR3 comprises 18 residues. The DNA of the CDR3 is TGTGCCAGCAGTGTACTCTCCCTTCTAGCGGGGGGGCCCAATGAGCAGTTCTTC. The encoded protein is CASSVLSLLAGGPNEQFF.

The chain joins TRBV2 to TRBJ2-5; TRBD1 might be the D (6 bases). CDR3 length: 14 residues. V was shortened by 8 bases and J by 4 bases, with 17 bases between the two germline ends. Germline CDR1 SNHLY, CDR2 FYNNEI. As DNA, the CDR3 is TGTGCCAGCCGGACAGCCTCCGAGGGAGAGACCCAGTACTTC. This translates into CASRTASEGETQYF.

The chain has TRBV28 and TRBJ2-5; 10 nucleotides agree with TRBD2. Trimming cost V 4 bases and J 14 bases; bases outside gene matches: 7. The CDR3 loop spans 12 amino acids. Germline values: CDR1 MDHEN, CDR2 SYDVKM. The CDR3 spells CASSYASGGLYF. CDR3 nucleotides: TGTGCCAGCAGTTACGCTAGCGGGGGTTTATACTTC.

The count of this clone is one. The rearrangement links TRBV7-2 to TRBJ1-2; D is unclear. Between the trimmed V and J ends, which lost 4 bases and 4 bases, there was a span of 13 bases. Germline V gives CDR1 SGHTA, CDR2 FQGNSA. The CDR3 is 14 amino acids. The CDR3 DNA reads TGTGCCAGCAGCTCGGGCGGGGTAGCCTATGGCTACACCTTC. Its protein is CASSSGGVAYGYTF. Using reference TRBV7-2 and TRBJ1-2 for the parts outside the CDR3, the full variable domain is GAGVSQSPSNKVTEKGKDVELRCDPISGHTALYWYRQSLGQGLEFLIYFQGNSAPDKSGLPSDRFSAERTGGSVSTLTIQRTQQEDSAVYLCASSSGGVAYGYTFGSGTRLTVV.

This clone has only a few counts. The chain is built from TRBV28 and TRBJ2-7, with TRBD1 identical over 10 bases. The V gene's germline CDR1 is MDHEN and CDR2 SYDVKM. J gave up 7 bases and V 6 bases, and 6 bases lay outside the gene matches. This CDR3 is 13 amino acids long. CDR3 in amino acids: CASRGTGAGEQYF. The CDR3 bases are TGTGCCAGCAGGGGGACAGGGGCTGGAGAGCAGTACTTC. The variable domain in full, completed from reference TRBV28 and TRBJ2-7, reads DVKVTQSSRYLVKRTGEKVFLECVQDMDHENMFWYRQDPGLGLRLIYFSYDVKMKEKGDIPEGYSVSREKKERFSLILESASTNQTSMYLCASRGTGAGEQYFGPGTRLTVT.

The rearrangement uses TRBV4-3 and TRBJ2-3, with 8 bases identical to TRBD2. The CDR3 contains 14 residues. V lost 4 bases, J lost 5 bases, and 5 bases stayed unmatched. The V gene's germline CDR1 is LGHNA and CDR2 YSLEER. The CDR3 sequence is CASSPGGQGDTQYF. The CDR3 DNA reads TGCGCCAGCAGCCCGGGGGGGCAGGGAGATACGCAGTATTTT.

The V call is TRBV6-5, the J call TRBJ2-1, with 8 bases identical to TRBD1. Germline V CDR1 and CDR2: MNHEY, SVGAGI. The CDR3 loop spans 15 amino acids. V gave up 6 bases and J gave up 8 bases; unmatched junction bases: 12. The DNA of the CDR3 is TGTGCCAGCAGAAGGCCGGGACAGGAGGCCCATGAGCAGTTCTTC. Its protein product is CASRRPGQEAHEQFF.

The chain uses TRBV28 and TRBJ2-3; TRBD1 is a possible D gene (5 bases). Germline lookup yields CDR1 MDHEN and CDR2 SYDVKM. This CDR3 spans 14 amino acids. Trimming took 1 base from V and 4 from J, leaving 9 bases between them. The CDR3 region has the DNA TGTGCCAGCAGTTTATTTTCAGGGCCAGATACGCAGTATTTT. Protein product: CASSLFSGPDTQYF.

The rearrangement links TRBV7-6 to TRBJ2-5; TRBD1 is a possible D gene (6 bases). Germline V lookup: CDR1 SGHVS, CDR2 FNYEAQ. The length of the CDR3 is 15 residues. V lost 1 base to trimming and J lost 2 bases, with 11 bases between them. The CDR3 sequence is CASSLVDRKQETQYF. In nucleotides, the CDR3 is TGTGCCAGCAGCTTAGTGGACAGAAAACAAGAGACCCAGTACTTC.

V gene TRBV2 combines with J gene TRBJ1-1; tentative D call: TRBD1 (6 bases). V lost 4 bases and J 1 base, leaving 10 bases between the germline ends. Germline assignment: CDR1 SNHLY and CDR2 FYNNEI. The CDR3 is 14 amino acids. The CDR3 region has the DNA TGTGCCAGCAGTGTAGGGACATCGAACACTGAAGCTTTCTTT. Translated: CASSVGTSNTEAFF.

The rearrangement links TRBV12-5 to TRBJ2-7; 8 nucleotides match TRBD1. CDR1 and CDR2 (germline): LGHNT, FRNRAP. Unmatched junction bases numbered 10, after V lost 4 bases and J lost 8 bases. There are 14 residues in the CDR3. The CDR3 is CASGSGTGWGKQYF. CDR3 nucleotides: TGTGCTAGTGGTTCCGGGACAGGCTGGGGCAAGCAGTACTTC. Supplemented by reference TRBV12-5 and TRBJ2-7, the full variable domain reads DARVTQTPRHKVTEMGQEVTMRCQPILGHNTVFWYRQTMMQGLELLAYFRNRAPLDDSGMPKDRFSAEMPDATLATLKIQPSEPRDSAVYFCASGSGTGWGKQYFGPGTRLTVT.

The rearrangement joins TRBV7-2 to TRBJ2-2, with D unclear. Germline V gene lookup returns CDR1 SGHTA and CDR2 FQGNSA. This CDR3 spans 13 amino acids. V was clipped by 9 bases and J by 8 bases, with 16 bases between them. The CDR3 DNA sequence: TGTGCCAGTCACCATGAGGAACCAGGGGAGCTGTTTTTT. Translated, it gives CASHHEEPGELFF.